A single sample is the source of the 11 T cell receptor beta chains below, sequenced in a study of blood T cell repertoires in COVID-19. Sequencing was performed with immunoSEQ multiplex PCR; in TCRdb, only in-frame clones are kept and a portion is missing. The sample yields tens of thousands of clones, 88% seen once. Sequencing input: peripheral blood. Source of these receptors: a human donor in a cohort sampled during active COVID-19.

V gene TRBV6-5 combines with J gene TRBJ2-7, with a weak D call TRBD1 (6 bases). CDR3 size: 14 residues. CDR1 and CDR2 (germline): MNHEY, SVGAGI. V was cut by 6 bases and J by 4 bases, with 16 bases left in between. CDR3 protein: CASRKQGVVYEQYF. The CDR3 DNA reads TGTGCCAGCAGGAAACAGGGAGTTGTGTACGAGCAGTACTTC.

This chain connects TRBV18 to TRBJ1-1, with D uncertain. Trimming cost V 3 bases and J 1 base, with 6 bases left between them. Germline V CDR1 and CDR2: KGHSH, LQKENI. The CDR3 has 13 residues. The CDR3 protein is CASSPRQNTEAFF. The CDR3 DNA is TGTGCCAGCTCACCTCGACAGAACACTGAAGCTTTCTTT.

This clone has only a few counts. The gene calls are TRBV27 and TRBJ1-1; D is undetermined. This CDR3 comprises 17 residues. V lost 6 bases and J lost 1, with 21 bases in between. In germline, CDR1 is MNHEY, CDR2 SMNVEV (reference sequence). This CDR3 reads CASRVYSLDRGNTEAFF. In nucleotides, the CDR3 is TGTGCCAGCAGAGTTTATTCCCTCGACCGGGGGAACACTGAAGCTTTCTTT.

This clone was counted a single time. CDR3 residues: CASRVDRESNQPQHF. DNA for the CDR3: TGTGCCAGCAGAGTAGACAGAGAGAGCAATCAGCCCCAGCATTTT. The chain links TRBV6-5 to TRBJ1-5, with a tentative D call TRBD1 (5 bases). V was cut by 6 bases and J by 1 base, with 13 bases left in between. Germline lookup yields CDR1 MNHEY and CDR2 SVGAGI. This CDR3 is built from 15 residues.

The V gene is TRBV18, the J gene TRBJ2-7; a weak D match, TRBD2 (6 bases). The V end was cut by 6 bases, the J end by 0 bases, with 15 bases between. CDR3 length equals 15 residues. Germline CDR1 reads KGHSH; CDR2 reads LQKENI. This chain's CDR3 is CASSPDRTNSYEQYF. The CDR3 DNA sequence: TGTGCCAGCTCTCCTGATAGGACTAACTCCTACGAGCAGTACTTC.

This clone appeared once. This CDR3 reads CASSFRPGDYGYTF. The DNA of the CDR3 is TGTGCCAGCAGCTTCCGGCCCGGGGACTATGGCTACACCTTC. The chain is built from TRBV7-2 and TRBJ1-2; D remains unclear. With 3 bases removed from V and 3 bases from J, the gap between germline ends came to 11 bases. The CDR3 loop spans 14 amino acids. CDR1 and CDR2 from the germline V gene are SGHTA and FQGNSA.

Only one count was recorded for this clone. The J gene is TRBJ2-5, the V gene TRBV6-2 or TRBV6-3, with 7 positions matching TRBD1. CDR1 and CDR2 (germline): MNHEY, SVGEGT. CDR3 length: 15 amino acids. V lost 0 bases and J lost 4; bases outside the gene matches: 5. CDR3 region: CASSYSMAGGETQYF. The CDR3 region has the DNA TGTGCCAGCAGTTACTCGATGGCAGGGGGAGAGACCCAGTACTTC.

The chain couples TRBV29-1 to TRBJ2-2; 9 bases line up with TRBD2. Trimming cost V 7 bases and J 5 bases; bases outside gene matches: 5. This CDR3 spans 13 amino acids. Germline CDR1 and CDR2: SQVTM and ANQGSEA. The CDR3 DNA reads as TGCAGCGGGGCTAGCGGGATTACCGGGGAGCTGTTTTTT. Translated, it gives CSGASGITGELFF.

The chain employs TRBV28 and TRBJ2-5, with D possibly TRBD2 on 6 matching bases. Deletions cut 2 bases from V and 5 bases from J, with 15 bases between. The germline V gene encodes CDR1 MDHEN and CDR2 SYDVKM. The CDR3 contains 15 residues. Here the CDR3 DNA reads TGTGCCAGCAGTTTAGGGCCCCTTGGGGGGGAGACCCAGTACTTC. This codes for CASSLGPLGGETQYF.

The chain is built from TRBV11-2 and TRBJ2-3; weak D call: TRBD2 (6 bases). The CDR3 totals 12 residues. V was pared by 5 bases and J by 8 bases, with 11 bases between. Germline assignment: CDR1 SGHAT and CDR2 FQNNGV. CDR3 amino acids: CASSHPEGTQYF. In DNA, the CDR3 is TGTGCCAGCAGCCACCCGGAGGGTACGCAGTATTTT.

The CDR3 reads CAWTLGGNTEAFF. For the CDR3, the DNA is TGTGCCTGGACCTTAGGGGGGAACACTGAAGCTTTCTTT. The rearrangement joins TRBV30 to TRBJ1-1; tentatively, D is TRBD1 (6 bases). Germline CDR1 and CDR2: GTSNPN and SVGIG (reference sequence). V shed 4 bases and J shed 1 base, with 10 bases lying between them. The CDR3 contains 13 residues.